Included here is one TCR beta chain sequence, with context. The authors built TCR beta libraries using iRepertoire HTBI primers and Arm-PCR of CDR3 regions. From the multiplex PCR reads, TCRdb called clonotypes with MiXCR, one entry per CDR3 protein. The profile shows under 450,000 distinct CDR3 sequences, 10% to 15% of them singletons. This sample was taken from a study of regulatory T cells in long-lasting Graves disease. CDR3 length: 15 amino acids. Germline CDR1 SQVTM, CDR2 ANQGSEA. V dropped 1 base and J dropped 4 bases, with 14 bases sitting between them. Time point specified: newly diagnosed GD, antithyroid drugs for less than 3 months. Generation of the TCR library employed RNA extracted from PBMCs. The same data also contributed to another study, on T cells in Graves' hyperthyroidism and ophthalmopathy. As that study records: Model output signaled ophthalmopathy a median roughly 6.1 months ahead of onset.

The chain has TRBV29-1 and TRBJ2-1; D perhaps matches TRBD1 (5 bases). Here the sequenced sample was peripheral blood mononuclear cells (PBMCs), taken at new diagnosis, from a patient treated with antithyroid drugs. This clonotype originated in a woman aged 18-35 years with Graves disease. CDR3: CSVEGTPRAYNEQFF. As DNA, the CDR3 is TGCAGCGTTGAAGGGACACCCAGAGCTTACAATGAGCAGTTCTTC.